The 8 T cell receptor beta chains given below trace back to one sample, sequenced in a study of lymphopenia after photon versus proton radiotherapy. Sequencing used immunoSEQ multiplex PCR; TCRdb keeps in-frame clones, though not all of them. This table holds tens of thousands of clones, around nine tenths found once. The sample here was peripheral blood, taken from a patient treated with photon-based radiotherapy. Receptor source: a woman aged 45 to 65 with cholangiocarcinoma.

This chain joins TRBV28 and TRBJ2-5, with 9 bases that match TRBD2. The CDR3 is 15 residues long. The trim removed 6 bases at V and 3 bases at J, leaving 8 bases unmatched. Per germline, CDR1 MDHEN and CDR2 SYDVKM. CDR3 DNA: TGTGCCAGCAGCTTAGCGGGGGCCGGAAAAGAGACCCAGTACTTC. Amino acid sequence: CASSLAGAGKETQYF. The entire variable domain, with the rest obtained from reference TRBV28 and TRBJ2-5, is as follows: DVKVTQSSRYLVKRTGEKVFLECVQDMDHENMFWYRQDPGLGLRLIYFSYDVKMKEKGDIPEGYSVSREKKERFSLILESASTNQTSMYLCASSLAGAGKETQYFGPGTRLLVL.

This clone was counted a few times. The V gene is TRBV6-5, the J gene TRBJ1-2; D perhaps matches TRBD1 (5 bases). The CDR3 consists of 13 residues. Looked up from germline, CDR1 is MNHEY and CDR2 is SVGAGI. V lost 10 bases, J lost 4 bases, and 16 bases lay in between. The DNA of the CDR3 is TGTGCCACCCTCCCAGGGAACCTCTATGGCTACACCTTC. As protein: CATLPGNLYGYTF.

The chain has TRBV12-5 and TRBJ2-6; 10 bases agree with TRBD1. The CDR3 consists of 16 residues. Germline-derived CDR1 and CDR2 are LGHNT and FRNRAP. V shed 4 bases and J 2 bases; nucleotides not matched to a gene: 2. CDR3 in DNA: TGTGCTAGTGGTTGGACAGGGGGGGCTGGGGCCAACGTCCTGACTTTC. Its translation: CASGWTGGAGANVLTF.

The chain combines TRBV7-9 with TRBJ1-4; 7 bases are a match to TRBD1. CDR1 SEHNR and CDR2 FQNEAQ come from the germline V gene (reference sequence). The CDR3 length is 16 residues. V was pared by 5 bases and J by 5 bases, with 11 bases of the junction left unmatched. The CDR3 region is CASSTDRDDWNEKLFF. The CDR3 DNA follows: TGTGCCAGCAGCACCGACAGGGATGATTGGAATGAAAAACTGTTTTTT.

The table lists this clone with a count of one. The chain couples TRBV6-1 to TRBJ2-2; D is uncertain. Deletions cut 7 bases from V and 5 bases from J, with 8 bases between. The length of the CDR3 is 12 residues. Germline V lookup: CDR1 MNHNS, CDR2 SASEGT. This CDR3 is CASTKETGELFF. CDR3 in DNA: TGTGCCAGCACGAAAGAGACCGGGGAGCTGTTTTTT.

V usage is TRBV7-2 and J usage is TRBJ2-5; D unclear. The CDR3 sequence is 12 residues long. Trimming cost V 2 bases and J 5 bases, with 6 bases left between them. Germline-derived CDR1 and CDR2 are SGHTA and FQGNSA. The CDR3: CASSLSRETQYF. CDR3 coding DNA: TGTGCCAGCAGCTTAAGCCGGGAGACCCAGTACTTC.

The rearrangement uses TRBV6-5 and TRBJ1-2, with TRBD1 matching 7 bases. Germline trimming cut 7 bases from V and 0 bases from J; bases unmatched to any gene: 8. The germline V gene encodes CDR1 MNHEY and CDR2 SVGAGI. This CDR3 contains 15 residues. DNA of the CDR3: TGTGCCAGCATTCCCCGGGACAGACCTAACTATGGCTACACCTTC. Translated, it gives CASIPRDRPNYGYTF.

The chain combines TRBV4-3 with TRBJ2-1, with 7 bases lining up with TRBD2. Germline V gives CDR1 LGHNA, CDR2 YSLEER. The CDR3 spans 14 residues. Trimming cost V 3 bases and J 8 bases; bases outside gene matches: 7. This chain's CDR3 is CASSQRPGRDEQFF. For the CDR3, the DNA is TGCGCCAGCAGCCAGAGGCCAGGGAGGGATGAGCAGTTCTTC.